The clone carrying this T cell receptor (beta chain) appeared a single time. Antigen specificity is unknown. This specimen belongs to a study of T cell responses to AZD1222 COVID-19 vaccine. The study's findings and limits: Among those given AZD1222, only five or six were seropositive at baseline. There were vaccine-associated CD4 TCRs across spike, dominant at 160-218 and 743-854. Repertoires were obtained solely post-peak T cell response.

Germline CDR1 reads GTSNPN; CDR2 reads SVGIG (reference sequence). The V end was cut by 4 bases, the J end by 0 bases, with 15 bases between. CDR3 size: 15 residues. Here immunoSEQ multiplex PCR was the method, and the copy in TCRdb shows in-frame clones only, minus some. The table shows roughly 260,000 clones, with more than 80% occurring only once. The material was peripheral blood, obtained on day 0 of AZD1222 vaccination. The chain employs TRBV30 and TRBJ1-2; D possibly corresponds to TRBD1 (6 bases). This TCR was recovered from an adult in good health. CDR3 bases: TGTGCCTGGAACCCGACAGGAAAACCTAACTATGGCTACACCTTC. It translates to CAWNPTGKPNYGYTF.